These 29 T cell receptor beta chains came from one sample sequenced in a study of shared clonotypes between healthy human individuals. CD45RO negativity and positive selection for CCR7 defined naive CD8 cells, a population that excluded terminally differentiated effector memory CD45RA+ cells. TCRdb's copy holds only in-frame clones and misses some; the assay was immunoSEQ multiplex PCR. The repertoire holds about 2 million clones, with about 95% as singletons. The sample was naive CD8+ T cells sorted from blood. All receptors come from a man aged 18 to 35 in good health.

The J gene is TRBJ2-5, the V gene TRBV7-9, with unresolved D. With 1 base removed from V and 1 base from J, the gap between germline ends came to 7 bases. This CDR3 has 14 residues. The V gene's germline CDR1 is SEHNR and CDR2 FQNEAQ (reference sequence). CDR3 in amino acids: CASSLDLSQETQYF. The DNA for the CDR3 is TGTGCCAGCAGCTTAGACCTCAGCCAAGAGACCCAGTACTTC. The full variable domain, with the rest looked up from reference TRBV7-9 and TRBJ2-5, is DTGVSQNPRHKITKRGQNVTFRCDPISEHNRLYWYRQTLGQGPEFLTYFQNEAQLEKSRLLSDRFSAERPKGSFSTLEIQRTEQGDSAMYLCASSLDLSQETQYFGPGTRLLVL.

This clone was observed a single time. V and J are TRBV4-1 and TRBJ2-7; 11 bases match TRBD1. This CDR3 contains 16 residues. Trimming took 4 bases from V and 6 from J; bases not matched to a gene: 11. Germline V CDR1 and CDR2: MGHRA, YSYEKL. This chain's CDR3 is CASSPHGQGASSEQYF. The CDR3 DNA follows: TGCGCCAGCAGCCCACACGGACAGGGGGCGTCTAGCGAGCAGTACTTC.

The gene calls are TRBV6-4 and TRBJ2-4, with a weak D call TRBD2 (7 bases). V lost 2 bases and J 8 bases, leaving 16 bases between the germline ends. The CDR3 loop spans 15 amino acids. Germline V lookup: CDR1 MRHNA, CDR2 SNTAGT. CDR3 nucleotides: TGTGCCAGCAGTGACAATGGGGGGGCCGGGGACATTCAGTACTTC. Encoded protein: CASSDNGGAGDIQYF.

The sample holds a few counts of this clone. This sample also contains other DNA sequences that code for the same CDR3. The chain recombines TRBV6-5 with TRBJ2-2; D remains unclear. Germline CDR1 and CDR2: MNHEY and SVGAGI. Trimming removed 2 bases at V and 0 bases at J, with 4 bases between. CDR3 length: 14 residues. CDR3 protein: CASSYGANTGELFF. In DNA, the CDR3 is TGTGCCAGCAGTTACGGAGCGAACACCGGGGAGCTGTTTTTT.

The chain joins TRBV5-4 to TRBJ1-2, with 7 bases fitting TRBD1. J gave up 8 bases and V 0 bases, and 10 bases lay outside the gene matches. This CDR3 is built from 15 residues. The germline gives CDR1 SGHNT, CDR2 YYREEE (reference sequence). CDR3 in DNA: TGTGCCAGCAGCTTGGTTGTAGGGGGCATTTTGGGCTACACCTTC. This translates into CASSLVVGGILGYTF.

The rearrangement uses TRBV28 and TRBJ2-7; no definite D call. The CDR3 sequence is 15 residues long. V was cut by 5 bases and J by 2 bases, with 16 bases left in between. Germline values: CDR1 MDHEN, CDR2 SYDVKM. The CDR3 DNA is TGTGCCAGCAGTCTCCCCGCGACGGCTACCTACGAGCAGTACTTC. It is translated as CASSLPATATYEQYF.

Details on this clone: Other DNA sequences in this sample translate to the same CDR3. The chain carries TRBV28 and TRBJ1-1, with D maybe TRBD1 (5 bases). Deletions cut 2 bases from V and 4 bases from J, with 11 bases between. Germline V gene lookup returns CDR1 MDHEN and CDR2 SYDVKM. This CDR3 comprises 14 residues. This chain's CDR3 is CASSLQGGSTEAFF. Written as DNA, the CDR3 is TGTGCCAGCAGTTTACAGGGAGGTAGCACTGAAGCTTTCTTT.

With respect to this clone: The same CDR3 can be traced to other DNA sequences in this sample. The chain employs TRBV28 and TRBJ1-1; D is uncertain. Germline-derived CDR1 and CDR2 are MDHEN and SYDVKM. The V gene lost 2 bases and the J gene lost 3 bases, with 10 bases spanning the gap. This CDR3 region has 14 residues. The CDR3 loop reads CASSLRGGYTEAFF. CDR3 coding DNA: TGTGCCAGCAGTTTACGGGGAGGATACACTGAAGCTTTCTTT.

Turning to this clone: The same CDR3 is also encoded by other DNA sequences in this sample. The V call is TRBV7-9, the J call TRBJ2-7, with 8 bases aligning to TRBD1. Trimming took 4 bases from V and 5 from J; bases not matched to a gene: 7. The CDR3 has 14 amino acids. CDR1 and CDR2 (germline): SEHNR, FQNEAQ (reference sequence). The chain's CDR3 is CASSSGQGLDEQYF. The CDR3, as DNA: TGTGCCAGCAGCTCTGGACAGGGTTTGGACGAGCAGTACTTC.

The chain is built from TRBV5-4 and TRBJ1-2; unclear D gene. The CDR3 totals 14 residues. V gave up 4 bases and J gave up 0 bases, with 10 bases separating them. CDR1 is SGHNT and CDR2 is YYREEE in the germline V gene (reference sequence). The CDR3 sequence: CASSGFGPNYGYTF. DNA of the CDR3: TGTGCCAGCAGCGGCTTCGGTCCTAACTATGGCTACACCTTC.

The rearrangement uses TRBV2 and TRBJ2-7; TRBD1 matches 9 bases. The V gene end was trimmed by 4 bases and the J gene end by 5 bases; junction bases not matched to a gene: 6. The CDR3 sequence is 14 residues long. From germline, CDR1 is SNHLY and CDR2 FYNNEI. The CDR3 coding sequence is TGTGCCAGCAGTGGAGGGGACAGGGAAAACGAGCAGTACTTC. Protein product: CASSGGDRENEQYF.

The chain carries TRBV4-1 and TRBJ2-7; 7 positions match TRBD2. V was pared by 0 bases and J by 5 bases, with 13 bases of the junction left unmatched. The CDR3 is made up of 17 amino acids. Per the germline V gene, CDR1 is MGHRA and CDR2 is YSYEKL. In DNA form, the CDR3 reads TGCGCCAGCAGCCAAGATCCTAGTTGGGAGGGGCTCGACGAGCAGTACTTC. Translating it yields CASSQDPSWEGLDEQYF.

This chain joins TRBV9 and TRBJ2-3, with D possibly matching TRBD2 (6 bases). This CDR3 region has 15 residues. Germline V CDR1 and CDR2: SGDLS, YYNGEE. V dropped 2 bases and J dropped 6 bases, with 16 bases sitting between them. DNA for the CDR3: TGTGCCAGCAGCGTTCTAGGGCAGGGAGGCGATACGCAGTATTTT. Translation gives CASSVLGQGGDTQYF.

This sequence joins TRBV19 and TRBJ1-1; 7 bases are a match to TRBD1. V lost 7 bases to trimming and J lost 3 bases; unmatched junction nucleotides: 5. Germline CDR1 and CDR2: LNHDA and SQIVND (reference sequence). The CDR3 covers 13 residues. The CDR3 here is CASTMTGYTEAFF. The DNA for the CDR3 is TGTGCCAGTACTATGACAGGGTACACTGAAGCTTTCTTT.

This chain uses TRBV27 with TRBJ1-1; the D gene is possibly TRBD1 (5 bases). V was trimmed by 3 bases and J by 0 bases, leaving 8 bases between them. Germline V gene data show CDR1 as MNHEY and CDR2 as SMNVEV (reference sequence). The CDR3 is 14 amino acids. The CDR3 here is CASSFKGLNTEAFF. Written as DNA, the CDR3 is TGTGCCAGCAGTTTTAAGGGACTGAACACTGAAGCTTTCTTT.

The genes are TRBV19 and TRBJ1-1; no definite D call. The CDR3 runs to 13 residues. Trimming took off 1 base at V and 6 bases at J, with 9 bases between the two ends. The germline V gene encodes CDR1 LNHDA and CDR2 SQIVND (reference sequence). Here the CDR3 reads CASSIVSAAEAFF. The CDR3 nucleotides read TGTGCCAGTAGTATAGTGAGTGCGGCTGAAGCTTTCTTT. Based on the CDR3 plus reference TRBV19 and TRBJ1-1, the full variable domain is DGGITQSPKYLFRKEGQNVTLSCEQNLNHDAMYWYRQDPGQGLRLIYYSQIVNDFQKGDIAEGYSVSREKKESFPLTVTSAQKNPTAFYLCASSIVSAAEAFFGQGTRLTVV.

J is TRBJ1-2 and V is TRBV28, with a possible D match to TRBD1 (5 bases). The CDR3 contains 11 residues. Trimming took off 6 bases at V and 9 bases at J, with 11 bases between the two ends. CDR1 is MDHEN and CDR2 is SYDVKM in the germline V gene. CDR3 loop: CASREGRSYTF. As DNA, the CDR3 is TGTGCCAGCAGGGAGGGGAGAAGCTACACCTTC.

The rearrangement links TRBV2 to TRBJ1-1; the D gene is possibly TRBD1 (5 bases). The germline V and J ends were trimmed by 7 bases and 1 base, with 19 bases remaining between them. CDR1 SNHLY and CDR2 FYNNEI come from the germline V gene. The CDR3 totals 16 residues. The CDR3 DNA reads TGTGCCAGCAATGGGGCCCACAGCACAGAGAACACTGAAGCTTTCTTT. This translates into CASNGAHSTENTEAFF. The full variable domain, completed using reference TRBV2 and TRBJ1-1, is EPEVTQTPSHQVTQMGQEVILRCVPISNHLYFYWYRQILGQKVEFLVSFYNNEISEKSEIFDDQFSVERPDGSNFTLKIRSTKLEDSAMYFCASNGAHSTENTEAFFGQGTRLTVV.

This chain uses TRBV7-6 with TRBJ2-5, with D perhaps TRBD2 (5 bases). Germline CDR1 and CDR2: SGHVS and FNYEAQ. The CDR3 runs to 13 residues. V lost 5 bases and J lost 4, with 11 bases in between. The CDR3 spells CASSPVGRETQYF. CDR3 DNA: TGTGCCAGCAGCCCAGTGGGGAGAGAGACCCAGTACTTC.

This clone is a singleton in its sample. V and J are TRBV20-1 and TRBJ2-1; no clear D gene. The CDR3 is 9 residues long. Germline V gene data show CDR1 as DFQATT and CDR2 as SNEGSKA (reference sequence). Trimming shortened V by 3 bases and J by 9 bases, and 3 bases separated the two germline ends. CDR3 bases: TGCAGTGCTAGGGGTGAGCAGTTCTTC. Its protein product is CSARGEQFF.

The chain combines TRBV11-2 with TRBJ1-2; 7 bases line up with TRBD1. This CDR3 spans 13 amino acids. Germline CDR1 SGHAT, CDR2 FQNNGV. V dropped 7 bases and J dropped 4; count of bases not matched to a gene: 6. The chain's CDR3 is CASNHGTVYGYTF. As DNA, the CDR3 is TGTGCCAGCAACCACGGGACAGTCTATGGCTACACCTTC.

The chain carries TRBV27 and TRBJ2-7; a possible D gene is TRBD1 (6 bases). V lost 6 bases and J 5 bases, leaving 11 bases between the germline ends. This CDR3 has 12 residues. Germline V lookup: CDR1 MNHEY, CDR2 SMNVEV (reference sequence). The CDR3 DNA reads TGTGCCAGCAGAACCAGGGGCCACGAGCAGTACTTC. It yields the protein CASRTRGHEQYF.

This chain links TRBV6-1 with TRBJ2-3, with 8 nucleotides matching TRBD2. Germline assignment: CDR1 MNHNS and CDR2 SASEGT. This CDR3 spans 16 amino acids. J lost 2 bases, V lost 1 base, and 5 bases had no gene match. This chain's CDR3 is CASSEVERGPTDTQYF. CDR3 DNA: TGTGCCAGCAGTGAAGTCGAGCGGGGGCCCACAGATACGCAGTATTTT.

This chain connects TRBV27 to TRBJ2-1, with 7 bases fitting TRBD2. Germline V lookup: CDR1 MNHEY, CDR2 SMNVEV (reference sequence). V dropped 8 bases and J dropped 8; count of bases not matched to a gene: 0. This CDR3 is built from 10 residues. CDR3 region: CASAGDEQFF. The DNA for the CDR3 is TGTGCCAGCGCGGGAGATGAGCAGTTCTTC.

This chain uses TRBV7-8 with TRBJ2-7; D uncertain. The CDR3 spans 15 residues. Trimming stripped 0 bases from V and 6 bases from J, with 15 bases between. Germline CDR1 is SGHVS and CDR2 is FQNEAQ. CDR3 sequence reads: CASSLASLGSLEQYF. The CDR3 region has the DNA TGTGCCAGCAGCTTAGCTTCGTTAGGCAGTCTCGAGCAGTACTTC.

The V and J genes are TRBV6-5 and TRBJ2-5, with D uncertain. Germline-derived CDR1 and CDR2 are MNHEY and SVGAGI. V lost 0 bases and J 5 bases, leaving 10 bases between the germline ends. The CDR3 has 14 residues. Here the CDR3 reads CASSYSGSMETQYF. CDR3 nucleotides: TGTGCCAGCAGTTACTCGGGGTCTATGGAGACCCAGTACTTC.

The J gene is TRBJ2-2, the V gene TRBV7-6; tentatively, D is TRBD1 or TRBD2 (5 bases each). From germline, CDR1 is SGHVS and CDR2 FNYEAQ. The CDR3 is made up of 14 amino acids. V was trimmed by 8 bases and J by 6 bases, leaving 16 bases between them. As DNA, the CDR3 is TGTGCCAGCCGGTGGGGGTACGGGGCCGGGGAGCTGTTTTTT. This codes for CASRWGYGAGELFF.

J is TRBJ1-1 and V is TRBV19; no reliable D call. The V gene lost 0 bases and the J gene lost 8 bases, with 13 bases spanning the gap. The V gene's germline CDR1 is LNHDA and CDR2 SQIVND (reference sequence). The CDR3 spans 14 residues. CDR3 nucleotides: TGTGCCAGTAGTATAGATCGCTTGGCTGGAGAAGCTTTCTTT. Translated, it gives CASSIDRLAGEAFF.

This clone was recorded only once. V usage is TRBV4-2 and J usage is TRBJ2-7, with 9 bases matching TRBD2. The length of the CDR3 is 17 residues. In germline, CDR1 is LGHNA, CDR2 YNFKEQ. The V and J ends lost 0 bases and 5 bases, in that order; junction bases with no gene match: 11. CDR3 DNA sequence: TGTGCCAGCAGCCAAGATCCCGTAGCGGGGGAGTCCCACGAGCAGTACTTC. Its protein is CASSQDPVAGESHEQYF.